Sequencing of this T cell receptor beta chain was carried out in a study of human T cells and chemical hapten exposure. The V and J ends lost 4 bases and 0 bases respectively, with 12 bases between them. The CDR3 sequence is 15 residues long. CDR1 and CDR2 from the germline V gene are GTSNPN and SVGIG (reference sequence). This clonotype occurred many times. As originally analysed: Counts of TCRs in each sample centred on a median of 95,638 and extended from approximately 25,000 to 650,000. In TCRdb, the 5' RACE reads were re-called with MiXCR into one record per CDR3 protein. TCRdb's processing, not the authors' own work, is the source of the V and J calls. This table has tens of thousands of distinct CDR3 sequences, roughly 15% appearing once. Unseparated into fractions, whole blood served as the source from which total RNA was extracted.

This rearrangement joins TRBV30 to TRBJ1-4, with D possibly TRBD1 on 6 matching bases. This sequence was found in a female donor in good health. The CDR3 sequence is CAWTPSGATNEKLFF. In DNA, the CDR3 is TGTGCCTGGACCCCCTCAGGGGCAACTAATGAAAAACTGTTTTTT.